This is a list of T cell receptor beta chains from one sample in a study of a mutant IDH1 vaccine in newly diagnosed glioma. TCRdb's copy holds only in-frame clones and misses some; the assay was immunoSEQ multiplex PCR. This table has around 64,000 clones, about 83% appearing once. The sample in question was peripheral blood mononuclear cells (PBMCs), obtained from a glioma patient treated with radiotherapy, temozolomide or both. The receptors stem from a woman aged 18 to 35 with glioma. Some clones in this sample may be carry-over from other donors' samples. CDR3s include the opening cysteine and the closing phenylalanine or tryptophan. Fields, in order: clone size, J gene, D gene, V gene, CDR3 protein, CDR3 DNA. D genes are given only for firm matches. Clone size is not always given. Where it is, it says once, few, many or a class for expanded clones.

abundance: .; j_gene: TRBJ1-4; d_gene: .; v_gene: TRBV5-6; CDR3aa: CASSLRPAGANEKLFF; CDR3nt: TGTGCCAGCAGCTTGAGGCCAGCAGGTGCTAATGAAAAACTGTTTTTT
abundance: .; j_gene: TRBJ2-1; d_gene: TRBD2; v_gene: TRBV7-2; CDR3aa: CASSYRQRGEQFF; CDR3nt: TGTGCCAGCAGCTACCGCCAGCGGGGCGAGCAGTTCTTC
abundance: once; j_gene: TRBJ1-1; d_gene: .; v_gene: TRBV18; CDR3aa: CASSPTLGTTEAFF; CDR3nt: TGTGCCAGCTCACCGACTTTGGGCACCACTGAAGCTTTCTTT
abundance: .; j_gene: TRBJ2-7; d_gene: TRBD1; v_gene: TRBV28; CDR3aa: CASSITGGPSYEQYF; CDR3nt: TGTGCCAGCAGCATCACAGGGGGCCCCTCCTACGAGCAGTACTTC
abundance: .; j_gene: TRBJ1-1; d_gene: .; v_gene: TRBV5-6; CDR3aa: CASSGGFGQPAMNTEAFF; CDR3nt: TGTGCCAGCAGCGGTGGCTTCGGACAGCCCGCTATGAACACTGAAGCTTTCTTT
abundance: few; j_gene: TRBJ2-1; d_gene: .; v_gene: TRBV6-5; CDR3aa: CASSYSGGVAYNEQFF; CDR3nt: TGTGCCAGCAGTTACTCGGGAGGAGTCGCTTACAATGAGCAGTTCTTC
abundance: .; j_gene: TRBJ2-1; d_gene: .; v_gene: TRBV6-1; CDR3aa: CASSILGGYNEQFF; CDR3nt: TGTGCCAGCAGCATTTTGGGCGGATACAATGAGCAGTTCTTC
abundance: .; j_gene: TRBJ2-7; d_gene: TRBD1; v_gene: TRBV2; CDR3aa: CASSDPHGQGAREQYF; CDR3nt: TGTGCCAGCAGTGATCCCCACGGACAGGGGGCCCGCGAGCAGTACTTC
abundance: .; j_gene: TRBJ2-7; d_gene: TRBD2; v_gene: TRBV10-3; CDR3aa: CAISDPGLAGSYEQYF; CDR3nt: TGTGCCATCAGTGATCCGGGACTAGCGGGTTCCTACGAGCAGTACTTC
abundance: .; j_gene: TRBJ2-3; d_gene: TRBD2; v_gene: TRBV9; CDR3aa: CASSEREYLDTQYF; CDR3nt: TGTGCCAGCAGTGAGCGGGAGTATCTAGATACGCAGTATTTT
abundance: .; j_gene: TRBJ2-7; d_gene: .; v_gene: TRBV7-9; CDR3aa: CASSLVPEWYEQYF; CDR3nt: TGTGCCAGCAGCTTAGTTCCCGAATGGTACGAGCAGTACTTC
abundance: .; j_gene: TRBJ2-7; d_gene: TRBD1; v_gene: TRBV14; CDR3aa: CASSRTQGGWSYEQYF; CDR3nt: TGTGCCAGCAGCCGTACACAAGGGGGCTGGTCCTACGAGCAGTACTTC
abundance: .; j_gene: TRBJ2-7; d_gene: .; v_gene: TRBV13; CDR3aa: CASSPSGGYSYEQYF; CDR3nt: TGTGCCAGCAGCCCGTCCGGCGGGTACTCCTACGAGCAGTACTTC
abundance: .; j_gene: TRBJ2-5; d_gene: TRBD2; v_gene: TRBV25-1; CDR3aa: CASSDPKERGARETQYF; CDR3nt: TGTGCCAGCAGTGACCCCAAAGAGCGGGGGGCCCGGGAGACCCAGTACTTC
abundance: .; j_gene: TRBJ2-1; d_gene: TRBD2; v_gene: TRBV9; CDR3aa: CASSVGLSGRGGNEQFF; CDR3nt: TGTGCCAGCAGCGTAGGACTGAGCGGGAGGGGAGGGAATGAGCAGTTCTTC
abundance: once; j_gene: TRBJ2-7; d_gene: TRBD1; v_gene: TRBV2; CDR3aa: CASSGRGHYEQYF; CDR3nt: TGTGCCAGCAGTGGTAGGGGGCACTACGAGCAGTACTTC
abundance: .; j_gene: TRBJ1-2; d_gene: TRBD1; v_gene: TRBV30; CDR3aa: CAWSVRIGDRVNYGYTF; CDR3nt: TGTGCCTGGAGTGTCCGAATCGGGGACAGGGTGAACTATGGCTACACCTTC
abundance: .; j_gene: TRBJ1-3; d_gene: TRBD1; v_gene: TRBV7-9; CDR3aa: CASSPRDRLVDTIYF; CDR3nt: TGTGCCAGCAGCCCCCGGGACAGGCTAGTGGACACCATATATTTT
abundance: .; j_gene: TRBJ2-2; d_gene: TRBD1; v_gene: TRBV13; CDR3aa: CASSWGTGGTGELFF; CDR3nt: TGTGCCAGCAGCTGGGGGACAGGGGGAACCGGGGAGCTGTTTTTT
abundance: .; j_gene: TRBJ1-2; d_gene: .; v_gene: TRBV6-5; CDR3aa: CAVRRPNYGYTF; CDR3nt: TGTGCCGTACGCCGCCCCAACTATGGCTACACCTTC
abundance: .; j_gene: TRBJ1-1; d_gene: TRBD1; v_gene: TRBV13; CDR3aa: CASSSHDRGRVGTEAFF; CDR3nt: TGTGCCAGCAGCTCCCATGACAGGGGCCGGGTGGGCACTGAAGCTTTCTTT
abundance: once; j_gene: TRBJ2-2; d_gene: .; v_gene: TRBV5-1; CDR3aa: CASSLGGAGELFF; CDR3nt: TGCGCCAGCAGTCTTGGGGGCGCCGGGGAGCTGTTTTTT
abundance: .; j_gene: TRBJ2-1; d_gene: TRBD2; v_gene: TRBV2; CDR3aa: CASLAGWGNNEQFF; CDR3nt: TGTGCCAGTCTAGCGGGGTGGGGTAACAATGAGCAGTTCTTC